These 22 T cell receptor beta chains were sequenced from one sample in a study of blood T cell repertoires in COVID-19. Profiled with immunoSEQ multiplex PCR; TCRdb holds only in-frame clones, not every one. Among tens of thousands of clones listed, around nine tenths were seen once. The sample was peripheral blood. The receptors originated from a man in his fifties with active or convalescent COVID-19.

The chain combines TRBV7-2 with TRBJ1-1, with 7 nucleotides matching TRBD1. Per the germline V gene, CDR1 is SGHTA and CDR2 is FQGNSA. V dropped 6 bases and J dropped 1; count of bases not matched to a gene: 8. This CDR3 region has 15 residues. CDR3 amino acids: CASRMTGMANTEAFF. DNA for the CDR3: TGTGCCAGCAGAATGACAGGGATGGCGAACACTGAAGCTTTCTTT.

This clone has more than one count but fewer than ten. CDR3 region: CASSLGQGATNEKLFF. The CDR3 nucleotides are TGCGCCAGCAGCCTCGGACAGGGGGCAACTAATGAAAAACTGTTTTTT. This chain connects TRBV4-3 to TRBJ1-4, with TRBD1 matching 10 bases. This CDR3 has 16 residues. J was trimmed by 0 bases and V by 4 bases; bases with no gene match: 2. The V gene's germline CDR1 is LGHNA and CDR2 YSLEER.

This chain joins TRBV5-4 and TRBJ2-3, with 9 positions matching TRBD2. Germline CDR1 is SGHNT and CDR2 is YYREEE (reference sequence). V dropped 3 bases and J dropped 2; count of bases not matched to a gene: 4. The CDR3 contains 15 residues. The CDR3 here is CASSWGLANTDTQYF. The DNA of the CDR3 is TGTGCCAGCAGCTGGGGACTAGCCAACACAGATACGCAGTATTTT.

This clone was counted a single time. The chain links TRBV3-1 (or the pseudogene TRBV3-2) to TRBJ1-2; possibly TRBD1 for D (5 bases). CDR3 length: 16 amino acids. Germline V gene sequence: CDR1 LGHDT, CDR2 YNNKEL (reference sequence). Trimming stripped 0 bases from V and 4 bases from J, with 15 bases between. In DNA form, the CDR3 reads TGTGCCAGCAGCCAAGACAGGGCAGAGAACGGCTATGGCTACACCTTC. Protein product: CASSQDRAENGYGYTF.

The rearrangement joins TRBV7-2 to TRBJ2-5; TRBD2 agrees at 13 bases. CDR1 and CDR2 (germline): SGHTA, FQGNSA. V was clipped by 5 bases and J by 12 bases; unmatched bases: 9. The CDR3 runs 14 residues. This chain's CDR3 is CASSPRTSGGLEYF. The DNA for the CDR3 is TGTGCCAGCAGCCCACGGACTAGCGGGGGCCTAGAGTACTTC.

This clone was seen once. This sequence joins TRBV18 and TRBJ1-1, with 9 bases matching TRBD1. Germline V gives CDR1 KGHSH, CDR2 LQKENI. The CDR3 is 15 amino acids. Losses at the gene ends were 2 bases for V and 5 bases for J; bases not matched to a gene: 6. CDR3 in amino acids: CASSPVTGGQTEAFF. The CDR3 DNA follows: TGTGCCAGCTCACCAGTGACAGGGGGTCAGACTGAAGCTTTCTTT.

This sequence joins TRBV10-3 and TRBJ1-2; 7 nucleotides line up with TRBD1. Trimming cost V 6 bases and J 3 bases; bases outside gene matches: 7. CDR3 length: 14 residues. Germline V lookup: CDR1 ENHRY, CDR2 SYGVKD. CDR3 bases: TGTGCCATCAGCCCGGGACAGAATGACTATGGCTACACCTTC. Amino acid sequence: CAISPGQNDYGYTF.

The gene calls are TRBV5-4 and TRBJ2-7; TRBD1 matches 9 bases. The V and J ends lost 1 base and 6 bases, in that order; junction bases with no gene match: 8. The germline V gene encodes CDR1 SGHNT and CDR2 YYREEE (reference sequence). The CDR3 has 15 residues. CDR3 residues: CASSLKGQGLGEQYF. In nucleotides, the CDR3 is TGTGCCAGCAGCTTGAAAGGACAGGGGTTGGGCGAGCAGTACTTC.

The chain employs TRBV3-1 (or the pseudogene TRBV3-2) and TRBJ1-2, with D possibly matching TRBD1 (5 bases). The CDR3 is 15 residues long. CDR1 and CDR2 from the germline V gene are LGHDT and YNNKEL (reference sequence). Trimming left V 0 bases short and J 8 bases short, with 16 bases between. The DNA for the CDR3 is TGTGCCAGCAGCCAAGACCTCTTTGAAGGGGCAGGCTACACCTTC. It translates to CASSQDLFEGAGYTF.

The CDR3 region has the DNA TGTGCCACCAGTGCTACGGGACAGGGAATTACTGAAGCTTTCTTT. Translation: CATSATGQGITEAFF. The chain is built from TRBV24-1 and TRBJ1-1; 9 nucleotides line up with TRBD1. V lost 5 bases, J lost 5 bases, and 8 bases stayed unmatched. The germline V gene has CDR1 KGHDR and CDR2 SFDVKD. The CDR3 length is 15 residues.

There are a few counts of this clone. The J gene is TRBJ2-1, the V gene TRBV6-6, with 7 bases aligning to TRBD2. The germline V gene encodes CDR1 MNHNY and CDR2 SVGAGI (reference sequence). This CDR3 contains 15 residues. The V segment lost 7 bases and the J segment 0 bases; nucleotides outside the gene matches: 6. The DNA for the CDR3 is TGTGCCAGCACCCCTAGCGGAACCTCCTACAATGAGCAGTTCTTC. Its translation is CASTPSGTSYNEQFF.

The chain is built from TRBV7-8 and TRBJ1-1, with D tentatively TRBD1 (6 bases). From germline, CDR1 is SGHVS and CDR2 FQNEAQ. With 5 bases removed from V and 4 bases from J, the gap between germline ends came to 14 bases. The CDR3 has 14 residues. The DNA of the CDR3 is TGTGCCAGCAGCCAAAACAGGGTTAGCACTGAAGCTTTCTTT. Translated: CASSQNRVSTEAFF.

The V gene is TRBV3-1 (or the pseudogene TRBV3-2), the J gene TRBJ1-5, with 7 positions matching TRBD1. CDR3 size: 15 residues. Germline V gene data show CDR1 as LGHDT and CDR2 as YNNKEL (reference sequence). The J segment lost 3 bases and the V segment lost 3 bases, leaving 5 bases of the junction unmatched. The CDR3 protein is CASSHEGAANQPQHF. The DNA of the CDR3 is TGTGCCAGCAGCCATGAGGGGGCGGCCAATCAGCCCCAGCATTTT.

This chain links TRBV18 with TRBJ2-5; no reliable D call. V was cut by 0 bases and J by 1 base, with 9 bases left in between. The CDR3 has 15 amino acids. CDR1 is KGHSH, CDR2 LQKENI, per germline. The CDR3 reads CASSPPQNLQETQYF. The CDR3 nucleotides read TGTGCCAGCTCACCACCACAGAACCTCCAAGAGACCCAGTACTTC. The complete variable domain, with remaining parts taken from reference TRBV18 and TRBJ2-5, reads NAGVMQNPRHLVRRRGQEARLRCSPMKGHSHVYWYRQLPEEGLKFMVYLQKENIIDESGMPKERFSAEFPKEGPSILRIQQVVRGDSAAYFCASSPPQNLQETQYFGPGTRLLVL.

The chain has TRBV4-1 and TRBJ2-3, with D tentatively TRBD2 (6 bases). Germline CDR1 reads MGHRA; CDR2 reads YSYEKL. There are 16 residues in the CDR3. V was cut by 3 bases and J by 3 bases, with 16 bases left in between. The CDR3, as DNA: TGCGCCAGCAGCCACCCGGACGGGGGTGGGACAGATACGCAGTATTTT. The encoded protein is CASSHPDGGGTDTQYF.

The genes are TRBV12-3 or TRBV12-4 and TRBJ2-5; D uncertain. This CDR3 spans 11 amino acids. V dropped 4 bases and J dropped 5 bases, with 5 bases sitting between them. Written as DNA, the CDR3 is TGTGCCAGCAGTTCCAGGGAGACCCAGTACTTC. Amino acid sequence: CASSSRETQYF.

The V and J genes are TRBV5-1 and TRBJ2-7, with D possibly matching TRBD2 (6 bases). From germline, CDR1 is SGHRS and CDR2 YFSETQ. Trimming stripped 0 bases from V and 9 bases from J, with 25 bases between. The CDR3 spans 17 residues. The CDR3 DNA sequence: TGCGCCAGCAGCTTGGGTGGACACGCTGGAGGGAGCCGAGGGCAGTACTTC. This sequence encodes CASSLGGHAGGSRGQYF. Together with reference TRBV5-1 and TRBJ2-7, the CDR3 gives the full variable domain: KAGVTQTPRYLIKTRGQQVTLSCSPISGHRSVSWYQQTPGQGLQFLFEYFSETQRNKGNFPGRFSGRQFSNSRSEMNVSTLELGDSALYLCASSLGGHAGGSRGQYFGPGTRLTVT.

The rearrangement uses TRBV2 and TRBJ1-1; D gene unclear. V lost 6 bases and J lost 4, with 12 bases in between. CDR3 size: 13 residues. Germline V CDR1 and CDR2: SNHLY, FYNNEI. CDR3 sequence: CASRRTVATEAFF. The CDR3 DNA is TGTGCCAGCAGGCGGACTGTAGCCACTGAAGCTTTCTTT.

The V call is TRBV5-1, the J call TRBJ1-4; D uncertain. Trimming cost V 0 bases and J 8 bases, with 11 bases left between them. This CDR3 has 14 residues. Germline CDR1 and CDR2: SGHRS and YFSETQ. DNA of the CDR3: TGCGCCAGCAGCTTGGATGAGGTTCGGGAAAAACTGTTTTTT. This translates into CASSLDEVREKLFF.

V is TRBV5-1 and J is TRBJ2-3, with 10 bases fitting TRBD2. Germline V lookup: CDR1 SGHRS, CDR2 YFSETQ. V lost 4 bases, J lost 0 bases, and 5 bases stayed unmatched. The CDR3 consists of 16 residues. The DNA for the CDR3 is TGCGCCAGCAGCCCTAGCGGGGGTTCTAGCACAGATACGCAGTATTTT. This codes for CASSPSGGSSTDTQYF.

This clone appeared a single time. The V call is TRBV6-1, the J call TRBJ2-7, with TRBD1 as a possible D gene (6 bases). Per germline, CDR1 MNHNS and CDR2 SASEGT. Trimming cost V 2 bases and J 6 bases, with 14 bases left between them. The CDR3 has 14 residues. The CDR3 bases are TGTGCCAGCAGTGAAACAGGGAGATTAAGCGAGCAGTACGTC. This translates into CASSETGRLSEQYV.

The rearrangement joins TRBV20-1 to TRBJ2-1, with 7 bases identical to TRBD2. There are 17 residues in the CDR3. V trimming: 3 bases; J trimming: 8 bases; junction bases outside the gene matches: 19. Germline CDR1 DFQATT, CDR2 SNEGSKA (reference sequence). Here the CDR3 reads CSASSPSGGPYTDEQFF. DNA of the CDR3: TGCAGTGCTAGTTCCCCTAGCGGTGGTCCCTACACCGATGAGCAGTTCTTC.